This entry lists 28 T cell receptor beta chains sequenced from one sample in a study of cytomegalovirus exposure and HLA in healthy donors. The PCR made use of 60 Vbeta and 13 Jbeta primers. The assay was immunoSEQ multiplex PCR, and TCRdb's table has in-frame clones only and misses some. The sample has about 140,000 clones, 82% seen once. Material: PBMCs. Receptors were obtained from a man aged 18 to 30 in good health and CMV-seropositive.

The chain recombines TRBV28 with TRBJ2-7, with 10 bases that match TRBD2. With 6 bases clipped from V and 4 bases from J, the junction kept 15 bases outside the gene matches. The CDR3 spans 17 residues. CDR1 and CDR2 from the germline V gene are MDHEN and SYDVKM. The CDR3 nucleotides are TGTGCCAGCAGCCGACGCCCTCTAGCGGGGGCCGGGTACGAGCAGTACTTC. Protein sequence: CASSRRPLAGAGYEQYF.

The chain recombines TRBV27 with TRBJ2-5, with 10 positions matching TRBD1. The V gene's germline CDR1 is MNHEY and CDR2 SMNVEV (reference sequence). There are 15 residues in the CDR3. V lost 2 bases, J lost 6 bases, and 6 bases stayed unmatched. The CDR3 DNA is TGTGCCAGCAGTTTAGAGGGGACAGGGGTAAAGACCCAGTACTTC. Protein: CASSLEGTGVKTQYF.

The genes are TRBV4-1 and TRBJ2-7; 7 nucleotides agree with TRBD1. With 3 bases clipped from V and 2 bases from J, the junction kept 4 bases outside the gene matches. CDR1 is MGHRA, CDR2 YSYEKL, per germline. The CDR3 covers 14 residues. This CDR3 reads CASSQETGPYEQYF. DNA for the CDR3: TGCGCCAGCAGCCAGGAGACAGGGCCCTACGAGCAGTACTTC.

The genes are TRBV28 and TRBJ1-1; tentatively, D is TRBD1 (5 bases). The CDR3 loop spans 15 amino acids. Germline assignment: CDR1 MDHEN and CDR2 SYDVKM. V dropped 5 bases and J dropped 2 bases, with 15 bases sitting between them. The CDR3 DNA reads TGTGCCAGCAGTACCTTATCGACAGAAAACACTGAAGCTTTCTTT. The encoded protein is CASSTLSTENTEAFF.

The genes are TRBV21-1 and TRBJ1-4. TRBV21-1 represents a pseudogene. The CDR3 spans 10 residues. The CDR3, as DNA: TGTGCCAGAAGAGGGAGGGAACTGTTTTTT. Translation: CARRGRELFF.

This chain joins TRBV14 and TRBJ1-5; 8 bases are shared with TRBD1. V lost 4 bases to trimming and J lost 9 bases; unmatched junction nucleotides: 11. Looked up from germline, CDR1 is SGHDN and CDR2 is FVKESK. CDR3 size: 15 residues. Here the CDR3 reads CASSPLGQAAGPQHF. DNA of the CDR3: TGTGCCAGCAGCCCCTTGGGACAGGCCGCAGGGCCCCAGCATTTT.

The CDR3, as DNA: TGCGCCAGCAGCCCCTCCCCGAGCTCCTACAATGAGCAGTTCTTC. Its protein is CASSPSPSSYNEQFF. V gene TRBV5-1 combines with J gene TRBJ2-1; D call uncertain. V was clipped by 4 bases and J by 0 bases, with 11 bases between them. The CDR3 has 15 residues. Germline CDR1 and CDR2: SGHRS and YFSETQ.

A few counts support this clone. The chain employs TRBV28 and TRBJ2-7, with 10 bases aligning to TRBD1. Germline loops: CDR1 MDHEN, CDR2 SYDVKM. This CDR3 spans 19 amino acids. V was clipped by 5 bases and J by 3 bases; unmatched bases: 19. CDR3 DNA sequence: TGTGCCAGCAGTACTCTGACGTGGGGACAGGGGAGCCTCGGCTACGAGCAGTACTTC. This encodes CASSTLTWGQGSLGYEQYF.

The CDR3 DNA sequence: TGTGCCAGTAGTATGGGGATCCGGGGGAAGCGGGCTTTCTTT. This codes for CASSMGIRGKRAFF. The genes are TRBV19 and TRBJ1-1, with D tentatively TRBD1 (5 bases). The CDR3 consists of 14 residues. Germline CDR1 and CDR2: LNHDA and SQIVND (reference sequence). V was shortened by 3 bases and J by 11 bases, with 19 bases between the two germline ends. Filled out from reference TRBV19 and TRBJ1-1, the complete variable domain reads DGGITQSPKYLFRKEGQNVTLSCEQNLNHDAMYWYRQDPGQGLRLIYYSQIVNDFQKGDIAEGYSVSREKKESFPLTVTSAQKNPTAFYLCASSMGIRGKRAFFGQGTRLTVV.

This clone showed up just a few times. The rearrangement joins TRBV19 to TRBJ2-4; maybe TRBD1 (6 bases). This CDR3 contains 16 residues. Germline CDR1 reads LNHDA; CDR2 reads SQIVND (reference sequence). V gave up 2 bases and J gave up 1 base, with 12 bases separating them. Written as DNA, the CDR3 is TGTGCCAGTAGTATATCAGGGGCCCAGGCCAAAAACATTCAGTACTTC. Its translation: CASSISGAQAKNIQYF.

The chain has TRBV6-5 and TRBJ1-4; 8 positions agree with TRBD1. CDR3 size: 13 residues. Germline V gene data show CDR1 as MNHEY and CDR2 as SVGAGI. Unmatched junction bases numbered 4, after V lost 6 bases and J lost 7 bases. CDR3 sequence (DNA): TGTGCCAGCAGGCCGGACAGGGCTGAAAAACTGTTTTTT. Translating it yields CASRPDRAEKLFF.

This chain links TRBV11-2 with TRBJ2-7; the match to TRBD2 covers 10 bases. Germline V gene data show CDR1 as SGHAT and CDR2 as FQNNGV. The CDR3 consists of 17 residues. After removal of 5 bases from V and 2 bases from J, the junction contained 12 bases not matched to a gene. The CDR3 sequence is CASSPRRSGRVTYEQYF. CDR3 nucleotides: TGTGCCAGCAGCCCCCGAAGGAGCGGGAGGGTTACCTACGAGCAGTACTTC.

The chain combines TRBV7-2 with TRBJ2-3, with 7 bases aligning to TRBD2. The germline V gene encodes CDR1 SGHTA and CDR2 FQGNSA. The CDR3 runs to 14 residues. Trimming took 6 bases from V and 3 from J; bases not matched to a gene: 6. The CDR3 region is CASSLRRGTDTQYF. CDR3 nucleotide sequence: TGTGCCAGCAGTTTGAGGCGGGGGACAGATACGCAGTATTTT.

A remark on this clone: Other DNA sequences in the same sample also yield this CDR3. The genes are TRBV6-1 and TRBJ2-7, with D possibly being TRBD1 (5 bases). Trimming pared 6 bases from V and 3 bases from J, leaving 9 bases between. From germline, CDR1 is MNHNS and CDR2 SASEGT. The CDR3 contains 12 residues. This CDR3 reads CASSLDSYEQYF. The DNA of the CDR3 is TGTGCCAGCAGCCTCGACAGCTACGAGCAGTACTTC.

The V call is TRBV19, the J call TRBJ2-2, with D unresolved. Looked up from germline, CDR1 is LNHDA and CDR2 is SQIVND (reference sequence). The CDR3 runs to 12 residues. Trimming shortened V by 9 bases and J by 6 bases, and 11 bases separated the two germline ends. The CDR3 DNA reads TGTGCCAGCCCCTCGGAGTCCGGGGAGCTGTTTTTT. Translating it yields CASPSESGELFF.

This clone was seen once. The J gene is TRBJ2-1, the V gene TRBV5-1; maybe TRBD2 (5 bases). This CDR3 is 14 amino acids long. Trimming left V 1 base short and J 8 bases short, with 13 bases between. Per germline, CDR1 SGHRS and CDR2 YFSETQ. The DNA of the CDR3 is TGCGCCAGCAGCTTGCCCTTCGGGGTAGATGAGCAGTTCTTC. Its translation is CASSLPFGVDEQFF.

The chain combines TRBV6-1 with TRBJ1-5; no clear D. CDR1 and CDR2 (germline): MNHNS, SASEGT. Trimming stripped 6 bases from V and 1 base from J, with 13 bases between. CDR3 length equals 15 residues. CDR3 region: CASRRPGRSNQPQHF. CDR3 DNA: TGTGCCAGCAGGCGTCCGGGGAGGAGCAATCAGCCCCAGCATTTT.

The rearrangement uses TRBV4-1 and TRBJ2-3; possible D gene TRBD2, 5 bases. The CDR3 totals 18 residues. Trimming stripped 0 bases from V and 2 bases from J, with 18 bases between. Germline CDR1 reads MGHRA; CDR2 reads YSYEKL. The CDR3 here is CASSQDRFQRAYTDTQYF. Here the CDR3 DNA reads TGCGCCAGCAGCCAAGATAGGTTTCAGAGGGCATACACAGATACGCAGTATTTT.

CDR3 DNA sequence: TGTGCCAGCAGCTTACAGGGTCAGCCCGACTATGGCTACACCTTC. This sequence encodes CASSLQGQPDYGYTF. The gene calls are TRBV7-9 and TRBJ1-2; maybe TRBD1 (5 bases). Germline CDR1 reads SEHNR; CDR2 reads FQNEAQ (reference sequence). The V end lost 2 bases, the J end lost 3 bases, and 13 bases lay between the germline ends. This CDR3 contains 15 residues. The full variable domain, with the rest looked up from reference TRBV7-9 and TRBJ1-2, is DTGVSQNPRHKITKRGQNVTFRCDPISEHNRLYWYRQTLGQGPEFLTYFQNEAQLEKSRLLSDRFSAERPKGSFSTLEIQRTEQGDSAMYLCASSLQGQPDYGYTFGSGTRLTVV.

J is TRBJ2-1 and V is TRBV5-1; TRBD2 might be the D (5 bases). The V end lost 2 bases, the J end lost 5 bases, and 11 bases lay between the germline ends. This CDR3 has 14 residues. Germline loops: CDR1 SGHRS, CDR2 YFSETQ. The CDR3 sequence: CASSLNTRDNEQFF. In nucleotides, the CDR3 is TGCGCCAGCAGCTTAAACACGAGGGACAATGAGCAGTTCTTC. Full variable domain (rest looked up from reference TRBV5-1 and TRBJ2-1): KAGVTQTPRYLIKTRGQQVTLSCSPISGHRSVSWYQQTPGQGLQFLFEYFSETQRNKGNFPGRFSGRQFSNSRSEMNVSTLELGDSALYLCASSLNTRDNEQFFGPGTRLTVL.

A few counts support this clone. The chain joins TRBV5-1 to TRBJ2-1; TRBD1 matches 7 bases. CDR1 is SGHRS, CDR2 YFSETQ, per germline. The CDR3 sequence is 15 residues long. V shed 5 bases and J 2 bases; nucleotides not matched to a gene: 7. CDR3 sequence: CASSRTGTAYNEQFF. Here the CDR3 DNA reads TGCGCCAGCAGTCGAACCGGGACAGCCTACAATGAGCAGTTCTTC.

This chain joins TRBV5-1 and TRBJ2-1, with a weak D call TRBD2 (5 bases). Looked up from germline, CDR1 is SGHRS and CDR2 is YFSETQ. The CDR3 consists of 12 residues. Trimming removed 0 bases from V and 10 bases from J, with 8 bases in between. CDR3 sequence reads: CASSLEPGEQFF. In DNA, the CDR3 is TGCGCCAGCAGCTTGGAACCGGGAGAGCAGTTCTTC.

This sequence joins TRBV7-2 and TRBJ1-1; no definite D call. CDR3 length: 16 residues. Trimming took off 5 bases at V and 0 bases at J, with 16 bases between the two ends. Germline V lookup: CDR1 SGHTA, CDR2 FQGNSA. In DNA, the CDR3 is TGTGCCAGCAGCCTGACTATCGGCAGATTGAACACTGAAGCTTTCTTT. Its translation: CASSLTIGRLNTEAFF.

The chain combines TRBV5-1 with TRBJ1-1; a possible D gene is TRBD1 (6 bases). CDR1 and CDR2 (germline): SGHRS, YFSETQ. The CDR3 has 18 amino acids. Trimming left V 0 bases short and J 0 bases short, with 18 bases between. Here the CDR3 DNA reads TGCGCCAGCAGCTTGGCCCAATCCTTTAGACAGGTGAACACTGAAGCTTTCTTT. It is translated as CASSLAQSFRQVNTEAFF.

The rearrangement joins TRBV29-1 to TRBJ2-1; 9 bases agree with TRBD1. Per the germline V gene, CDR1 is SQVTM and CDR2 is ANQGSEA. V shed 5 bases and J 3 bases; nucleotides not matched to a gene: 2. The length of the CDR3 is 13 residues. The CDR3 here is CSVPGQGYNEQFF. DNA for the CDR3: TGCAGCGTTCCGGGACAGGGCTACAATGAGCAGTTCTTC.

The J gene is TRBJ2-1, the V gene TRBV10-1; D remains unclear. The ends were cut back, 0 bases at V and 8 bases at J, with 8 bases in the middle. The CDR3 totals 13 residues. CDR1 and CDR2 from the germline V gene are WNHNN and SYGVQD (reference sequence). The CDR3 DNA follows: TGCGCCAGCAGTGAGTCTTCCTTTGATGAGCAGTTCTTC. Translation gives CASSESSFDEQFF.

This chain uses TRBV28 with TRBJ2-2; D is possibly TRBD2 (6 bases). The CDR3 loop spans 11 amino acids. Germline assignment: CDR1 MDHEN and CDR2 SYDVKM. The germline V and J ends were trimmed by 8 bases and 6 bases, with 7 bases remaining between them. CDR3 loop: CASGGPGELFF. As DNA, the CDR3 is TGTGCCAGCGGAGGGCCCGGGGAGCTGTTTTTT.

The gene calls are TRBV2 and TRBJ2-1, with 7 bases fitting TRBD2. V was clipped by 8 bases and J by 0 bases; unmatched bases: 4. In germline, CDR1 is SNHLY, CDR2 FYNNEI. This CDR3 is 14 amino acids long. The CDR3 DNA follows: TGTGCCAGCTGGACTAGTGTCTCCTACAATGAGCAGTTCTTC. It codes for CASWTSVSYNEQFF.